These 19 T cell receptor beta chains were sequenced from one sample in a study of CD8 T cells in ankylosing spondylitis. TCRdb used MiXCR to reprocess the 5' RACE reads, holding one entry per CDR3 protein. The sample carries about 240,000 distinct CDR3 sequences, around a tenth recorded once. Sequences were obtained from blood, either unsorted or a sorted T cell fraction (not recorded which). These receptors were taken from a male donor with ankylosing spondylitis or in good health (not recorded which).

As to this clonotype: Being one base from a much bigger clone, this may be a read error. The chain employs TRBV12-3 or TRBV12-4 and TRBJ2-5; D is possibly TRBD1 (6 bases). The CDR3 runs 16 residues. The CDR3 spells CASSRRPAGEQETRYF. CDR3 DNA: TGTGCCAGCAGTCGCCGTCCGGCAGGGGAACAAGAGACCCGGTACTTC.

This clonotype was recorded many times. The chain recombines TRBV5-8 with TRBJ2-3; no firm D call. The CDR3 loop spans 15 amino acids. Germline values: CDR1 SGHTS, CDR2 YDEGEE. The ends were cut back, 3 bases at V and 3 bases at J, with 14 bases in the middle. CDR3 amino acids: CASSSSVGQTDTQYF. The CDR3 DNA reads TGTGCCAGCAGCTCCAGTGTCGGGCAGACAGATACGCAGTATTTT.

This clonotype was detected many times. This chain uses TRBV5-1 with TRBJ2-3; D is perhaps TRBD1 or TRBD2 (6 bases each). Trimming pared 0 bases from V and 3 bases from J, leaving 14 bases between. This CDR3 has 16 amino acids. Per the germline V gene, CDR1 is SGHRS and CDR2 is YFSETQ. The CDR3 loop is CASSLEGDFRTDTQYF. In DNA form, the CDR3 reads TGCGCCAGCAGCTTGGAGGGGGACTTTAGAACAGATACGCAGTATTTT.

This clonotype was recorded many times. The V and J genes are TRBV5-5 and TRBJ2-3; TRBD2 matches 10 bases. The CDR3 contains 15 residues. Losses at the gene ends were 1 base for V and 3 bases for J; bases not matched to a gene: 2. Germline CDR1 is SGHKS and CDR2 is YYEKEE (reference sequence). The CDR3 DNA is TGTGCCAGCAGCTTGCCTAGCGGGGGAACAGATACGCAGTATTTT. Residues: CASSLPSGGTDTQYF.

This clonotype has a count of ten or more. The CDR3 DNA sequence: TGTGCCAGCAGCCTAACAGGGGGCTCTACCTACAATGAGCAGTTCTTC. Translating gives CASSLTGGSTYNEQFF. This chain connects TRBV6-1 to TRBJ2-1; TRBD1 matches 9 bases. V lost 6 bases, J lost 2 bases, and 8 bases stayed unmatched. This CDR3 is 16 amino acids long. The germline gives CDR1 MNHNS, CDR2 SASEGT.

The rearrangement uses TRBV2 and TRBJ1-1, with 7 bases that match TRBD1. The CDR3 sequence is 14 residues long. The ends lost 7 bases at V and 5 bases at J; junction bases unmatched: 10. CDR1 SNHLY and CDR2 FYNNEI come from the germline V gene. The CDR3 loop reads CASTRQGGMTEAFF. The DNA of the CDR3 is TGTGCCAGCACCCGACAGGGAGGGATGACTGAAGCTTTCTTT.

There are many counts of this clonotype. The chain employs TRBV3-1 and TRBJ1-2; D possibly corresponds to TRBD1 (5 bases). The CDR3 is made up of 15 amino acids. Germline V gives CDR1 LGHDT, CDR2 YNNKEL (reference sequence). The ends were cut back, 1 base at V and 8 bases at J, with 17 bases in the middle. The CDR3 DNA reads TGTGCCAGCAGCCAAGCATTAGGCAGGGCGGACGGCTACACCTTC. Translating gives CASSQALGRADGYTF.

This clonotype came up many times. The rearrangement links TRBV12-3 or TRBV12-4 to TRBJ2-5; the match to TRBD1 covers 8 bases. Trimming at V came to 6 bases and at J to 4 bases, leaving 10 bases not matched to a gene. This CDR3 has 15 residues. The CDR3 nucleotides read TGTGCCAGCAGATCTGGACAGGGAAGAGGAGAGACCCAGTACTTC. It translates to CASRSGQGRGETQYF.

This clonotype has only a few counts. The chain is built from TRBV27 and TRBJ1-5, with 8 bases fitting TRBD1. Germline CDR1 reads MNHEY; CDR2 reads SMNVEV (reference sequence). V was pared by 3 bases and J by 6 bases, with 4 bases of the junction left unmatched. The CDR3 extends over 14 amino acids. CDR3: CASSFGQGVQPQHF. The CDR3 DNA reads TGTGCCAGCAGTTTCGGACAGGGTGTTCAGCCCCAGCATTTT.

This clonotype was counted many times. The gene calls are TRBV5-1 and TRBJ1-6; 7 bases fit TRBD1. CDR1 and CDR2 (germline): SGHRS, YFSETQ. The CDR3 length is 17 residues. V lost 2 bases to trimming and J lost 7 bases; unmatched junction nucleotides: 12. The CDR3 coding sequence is TGCGCCAGCAGCTTAAAGGGCCACGGGACAGAAAATTCACCCCTCCACTTT. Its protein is CASSLKGHGTENSPLHF.

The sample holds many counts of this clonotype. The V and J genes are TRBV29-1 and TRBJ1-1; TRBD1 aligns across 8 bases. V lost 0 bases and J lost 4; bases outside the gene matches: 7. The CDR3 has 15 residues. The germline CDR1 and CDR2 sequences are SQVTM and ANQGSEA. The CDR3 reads CSVEDQGTGSTEAFF. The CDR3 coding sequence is TGCAGCGTTGAAGATCAGGGGACAGGATCCACTGAAGCTTTCTTT.

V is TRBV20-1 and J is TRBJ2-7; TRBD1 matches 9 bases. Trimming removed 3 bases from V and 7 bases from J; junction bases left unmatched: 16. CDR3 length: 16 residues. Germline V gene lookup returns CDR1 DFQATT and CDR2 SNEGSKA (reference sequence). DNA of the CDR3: TGCAGTGCTAGGGACCTACAGGGGGCGGGTTGGTTAGAGCAGTACTTC. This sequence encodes CSARDLQGAGWLEQYF.

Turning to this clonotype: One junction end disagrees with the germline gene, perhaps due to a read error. In DNA form, the CDR3 reads TGCTGTGCTAGAAAAAAAGGACGGAACCTTTCCTACGAGCAGTACTTC. It codes for CCARKKGRNLSYEQYF. The chain links TRBV20-1 to TRBJ2-7; D unclear. CDR1 is DFQATT and CDR2 is SNEGSKA in the germline V gene (reference sequence). CDR3 size: 16 residues.

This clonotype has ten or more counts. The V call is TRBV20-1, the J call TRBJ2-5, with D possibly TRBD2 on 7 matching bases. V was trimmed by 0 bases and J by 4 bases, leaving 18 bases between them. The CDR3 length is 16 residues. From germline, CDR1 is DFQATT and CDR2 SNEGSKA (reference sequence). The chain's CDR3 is CSARDLGGLIRETQYF. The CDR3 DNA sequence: TGCAGTGCTAGAGATCTGGGGGGGCTCATCCGAGAGACCCAGTACTTC.

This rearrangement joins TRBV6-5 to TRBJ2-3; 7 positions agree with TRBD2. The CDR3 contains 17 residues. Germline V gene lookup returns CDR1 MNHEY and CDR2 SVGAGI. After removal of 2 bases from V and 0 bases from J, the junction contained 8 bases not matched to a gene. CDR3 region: CASSYPFTSDSTDTQYF. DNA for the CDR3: TGTGCCAGCAGTTACCCCTTTACTAGCGACAGCACAGATACGCAGTATTTT.

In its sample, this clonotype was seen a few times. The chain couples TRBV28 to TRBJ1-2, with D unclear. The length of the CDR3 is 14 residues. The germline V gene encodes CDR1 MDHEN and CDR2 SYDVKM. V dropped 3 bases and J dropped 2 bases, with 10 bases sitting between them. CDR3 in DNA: TGTGCCAGCAGTTTGGACGAACCGAACTATGGCTACACCTTC. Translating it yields CASSLDEPNYGYTF.

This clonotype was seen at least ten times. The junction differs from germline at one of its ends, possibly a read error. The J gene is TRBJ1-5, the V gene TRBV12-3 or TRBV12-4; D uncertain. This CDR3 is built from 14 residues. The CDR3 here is CASSLGGNNQPQHF. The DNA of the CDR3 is TGCGCCAGCAGCTTAGGAGGTAACAATCAGCCCCAGCATTTT.

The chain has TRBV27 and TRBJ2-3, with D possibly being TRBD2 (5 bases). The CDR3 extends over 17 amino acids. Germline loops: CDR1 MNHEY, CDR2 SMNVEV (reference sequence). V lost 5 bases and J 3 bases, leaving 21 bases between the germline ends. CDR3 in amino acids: CASSHPRRETITDTQYF. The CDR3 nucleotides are TGTGCCAGCAGTCATCCCCGACGGGAAACTATAACAGATACGCAGTATTTT.

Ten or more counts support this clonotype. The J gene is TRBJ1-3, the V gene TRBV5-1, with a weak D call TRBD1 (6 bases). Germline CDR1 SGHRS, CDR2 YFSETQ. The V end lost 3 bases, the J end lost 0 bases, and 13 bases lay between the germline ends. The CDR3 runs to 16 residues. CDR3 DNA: TGCGCCAGCAGCTCGACGGGACACCTCTCTGGAAACACCATATATTTT. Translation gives CASSSTGHLSGNTIYF.